This note documents a single T cell receptor beta chain sequence. Trimming removed 0 bases at V and 7 bases at J, with 13 bases between. The CDR3 has 14 amino acids. Germline V gene data show CDR1 as SGHRS and CDR2 as YFSETQ. Extracted RNA was reverse transcribed into cDNA, the sequencing template. Data came from immunoSEQ multiplex PCR; TCRdb stores just in-frame clones and leaves some out. There are about 140,000 clones in the sample; roughly 62% occur only once, and roughly 6.7% lies in the top ten. The data stem from a study of CD8+ T cells in alopecia areata. Study summary: Treated patients received oral tofacitinib, 5 to 10 mg twice daily.

Material: CD4+ T cells sorted from blood, obtained at week 0. The TCR was taken from a human donor with alopecia areata. V and J are TRBV5-1 and TRBJ2-5; D might be TRBD2 (6 bases). CDR3 nucleotide sequence: TGCGCCAGCAGCTTGGGGGACTCCTATGGGACCCAGTACTTC. Translation: CASSLGDSYGTQYF. Using reference TRBV5-1 and TRBJ2-5 for the parts outside the CDR3, the full variable domain is KAGVTQTPRYLIKTRGQQVTLSCSPISGHRSVSWYQQTPGQGLQFLFEYFSETQRNKGNFPGRFSGRQFSNSRSEMNVSTLELGDSALYLCASSLGDSYGTQYFGPGTRLLVL.